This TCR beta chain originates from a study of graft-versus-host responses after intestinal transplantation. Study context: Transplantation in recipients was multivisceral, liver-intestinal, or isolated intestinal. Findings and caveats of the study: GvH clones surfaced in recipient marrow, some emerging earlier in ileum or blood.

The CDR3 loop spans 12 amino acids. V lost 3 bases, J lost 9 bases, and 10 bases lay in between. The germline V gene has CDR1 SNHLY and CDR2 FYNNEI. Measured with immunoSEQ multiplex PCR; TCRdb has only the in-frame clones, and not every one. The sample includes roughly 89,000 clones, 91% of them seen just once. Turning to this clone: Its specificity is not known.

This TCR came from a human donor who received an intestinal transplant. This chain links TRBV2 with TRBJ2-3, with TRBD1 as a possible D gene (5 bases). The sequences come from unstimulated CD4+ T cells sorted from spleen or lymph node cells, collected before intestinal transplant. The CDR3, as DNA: TGTGCCAGCAGTGACAGGGCGAAGACGCAGTATTTT. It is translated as CASSDRAKTQYF.